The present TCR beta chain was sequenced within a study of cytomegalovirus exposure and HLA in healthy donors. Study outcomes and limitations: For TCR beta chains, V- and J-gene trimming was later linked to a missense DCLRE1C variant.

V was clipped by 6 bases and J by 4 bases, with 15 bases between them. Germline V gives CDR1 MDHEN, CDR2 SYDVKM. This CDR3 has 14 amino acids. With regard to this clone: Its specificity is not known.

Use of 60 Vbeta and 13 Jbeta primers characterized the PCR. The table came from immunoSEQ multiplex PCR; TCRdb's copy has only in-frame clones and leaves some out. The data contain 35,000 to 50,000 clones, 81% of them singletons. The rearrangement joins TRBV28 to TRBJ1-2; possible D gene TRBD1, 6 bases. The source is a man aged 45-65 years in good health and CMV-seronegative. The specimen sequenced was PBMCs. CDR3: CASSVQGLGYGYTF. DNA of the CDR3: TGTGCCAGCAGCGTACAGGGTTTAGGCTATGGCTACACCTTC.